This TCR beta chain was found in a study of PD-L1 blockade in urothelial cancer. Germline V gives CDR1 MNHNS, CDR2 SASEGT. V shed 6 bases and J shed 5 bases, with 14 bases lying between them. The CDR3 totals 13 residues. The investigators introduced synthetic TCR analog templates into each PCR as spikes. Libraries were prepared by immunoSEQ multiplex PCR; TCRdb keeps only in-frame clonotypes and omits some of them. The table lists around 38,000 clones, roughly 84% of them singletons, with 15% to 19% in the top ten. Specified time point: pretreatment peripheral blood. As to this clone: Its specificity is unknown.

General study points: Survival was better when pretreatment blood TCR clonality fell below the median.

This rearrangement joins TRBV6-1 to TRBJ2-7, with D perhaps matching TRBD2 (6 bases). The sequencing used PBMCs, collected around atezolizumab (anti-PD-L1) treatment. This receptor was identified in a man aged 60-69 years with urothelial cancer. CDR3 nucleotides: TGTGCCAGCAGCGCGGGGCCGTGGGACGAGCAGTACTTC. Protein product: CASSAGPWDEQYF.